The 28 T cell receptor beta chains below all came from one sample that was sequenced in a study of cytomegalovirus exposure and HLA in healthy donors. PCR involved 60 Vbeta and 13 Jbeta primers. Libraries were prepared by immunoSEQ multiplex PCR; TCRdb keeps only in-frame clonotypes and omits some of them. The sample shows some 200,000 clones, around 81% of them seen only once. Sequenced: PBMCs. The receptors derive from a woman between 25 and 40 years old in good health and CMV-seronegative.

V and J are TRBV7-9 and TRBJ2-7, with D perhaps matching TRBD2 (5 bases). The length of the CDR3 is 15 residues. Germline V gene lookup returns CDR1 SEHNR and CDR2 FQNEAQ (reference sequence). Trimming left V 5 bases short and J 5 bases short, with 19 bases between. The CDR3: CASSTASGGGHEQYF. In nucleotides, the CDR3 is TGTGCCAGCAGCACCGCCAGCGGAGGTGGCCACGAGCAGTACTTC.

The CDR3 here is CASSLFSGRDTQYF. DNA of the CDR3: TGCGCCAGCAGCTTGTTTAGCGGGCGGGATACGCAGTATTTT. The chain employs TRBV5-1 and TRBJ2-3, with 7 bases identical to TRBD2. Unmatched junction bases numbered 5, after V lost 1 base and J lost 6 bases. CDR3 length equals 14 residues. CDR1 is SGHRS, CDR2 YFSETQ, per germline.

A few counts support this clone. The V call is TRBV28, the J call TRBJ1-2, with D maybe TRBD1 (5 bases). The CDR3 extends over 15 amino acids. Looked up from germline, CDR1 is MDHEN and CDR2 is SYDVKM. V lost 6 bases, J lost 7 bases, and 21 bases lay in between. The CDR3 bases are TGTGCCAGCAGGGGGACTGAGGTCCTTTACTCTGGCTACACCTTC. Translated, it gives CASRGTEVLYSGYTF.

The J gene is TRBJ2-5, the V gene TRBV2; 7 bases match TRBD1. The junction had 0 bases not matched to a gene; V was cut back by 4 bases and J by 4 bases. The CDR3 loop spans 12 amino acids. CDR1 and CDR2 from the germline V gene are SNHLY and FYNNEI. The CDR3 here is CASSAGGETQYF. The DNA of the CDR3 is TGTGCCAGCAGTGCAGGGGGAGAGACCCAGTACTTC.

The chain combines TRBV10-1 with TRBJ2-1; perhaps TRBD2 as D (5 bases). Germline V CDR1 and CDR2: WNHNN, SYGVQD (reference sequence). The ends were cut back, 4 bases at V and 11 bases at J, with 18 bases in the middle. CDR3 length: 14 amino acids. The CDR3 loop is CASSADRAGAKQFF. CDR3 DNA: TGCGCCAGCAGTGCGGACCGCGCGGGTGCAAAGCAGTTCTTC.

A remark on this clone: An end of the junction does not agree with germline; a read error may underlie this. The chain combines TRBV29-1 with TRBJ1-2, with a tentative D call TRBD1 (5 bases). CDR1 and CDR2 from the germline V gene are SQVTM and ANQGSEA. This CDR3 is 9 amino acids long. The chain's CDR3 is CSVEVQESF. Here the CDR3 DNA reads TGCAGCGTTGAAGTACAGGAGTCCTTC.

The chain recombines TRBV7-2 with TRBJ2-1, with TRBD1 as a possible D gene (5 bases). Trimming stripped 0 bases from V and 4 bases from J, with 10 bases between. The CDR3 consists of 15 residues. Germline V lookup: CDR1 SGHTA, CDR2 FQGNSA. The CDR3 nucleotides are TGTGCCAGCAGCTTAGCATTAGGGGCGTACAATGAGCAGTTCTTC. Translated: CASSLALGAYNEQFF. Together with reference TRBV7-2 and TRBJ2-1, the CDR3 gives the full variable domain: GAGVSQSPSNKVTEKGKDVELRCDPISGHTALYWYRQSLGQGLEFLIYFQGNSAPDKSGLPSDRFSAERTGGSVSTLTIQRTQQEDSAVYLCASSLALGAYNEQFFGPGTRLTVL.

Only a few counts were recorded for this clone. The chain is built from TRBV18 and TRBJ2-1, with 11 nucleotides matching TRBD2. Germline values: CDR1 KGHSH, CDR2 LQKENI. This CDR3 is 16 amino acids long. V trimming: 4 bases; J trimming: 10 bases; junction bases outside the gene matches: 12. The CDR3 sequence: CASSRLAGGQRGEQFF. CDR3 bases: TGTGCCAGCTCACGTCTAGCGGGGGGCCAGCGCGGAGAGCAGTTCTTC.

The rearrangement links TRBV19 to TRBJ1-2, with D hard to call. Germline V lookup: CDR1 LNHDA, CDR2 SQIVND (reference sequence). Trimming took off 10 bases at V and 3 bases at J, with 12 bases between the two ends. This CDR3 spans 12 amino acids. In DNA form, the CDR3 reads TGTGCCATTGGATACCAGGACTATGGCTACACCTTC. Protein sequence: CAIGYQDYGYTF. Full variable domain (remainder filled in from reference TRBV19 and TRBJ1-2): DGGITQSPKYLFRKEGQNVTLSCEQNLNHDAMYWYRQDPGQGLRLIYYSQIVNDFQKGDIAEGYSVSREKKESFPLTVTSAQKNPTAFYLCAIGYQDYGYTFGSGTRLTVV.

This clone was seen a handful of times. The gene calls are TRBV5-1 and TRBJ2-5; the match to TRBD1 covers 7 bases. The last part of the DNA fits TRBJ2-7 better; the J call may be wrong. The CDR3 extends over 14 amino acids. Germline values: CDR1 SGHRS, CDR2 YFSETQ. The CDR3 sequence: CASSPGQWVYEQYF. The CDR3 DNA is TGCGCCAGCAGCCCGGGACAGTGGGTGTACGAGCAGTACTTC.

The V call is TRBV19, the J call TRBJ2-7; D may be TRBD1 (6 bases). The length of the CDR3 is 15 residues. The V and J ends lost 4 bases and 5 bases respectively, with 18 bases between them. Germline assignment: CDR1 LNHDA and CDR2 SQIVND (reference sequence). Here the CDR3 DNA reads TGTGCCAGTAGTAGAATCGCCGGGACACACCACGAGCAGTACTTC. Protein product: CASSRIAGTHHEQYF.

This chain connects TRBV5-1 to TRBJ2-7; TRBD2 agrees at 15 bases. There are 17 residues in the CDR3. Germline CDR1 is SGHRS and CDR2 is YFSETQ. With V trimmed by 0 bases and J by 7 bases, 8 bases remained unmatched. The CDR3 DNA sequence: TGCGCCAGCAGCTTGGGGACTAGCGGGGGGGCCCTGGGGGAGCAGTACTTC. Translation: CASSLGTSGGALGEQYF. Supplemented by reference TRBV5-1 and TRBJ2-7, the full variable domain reads KAGVTQTPRYLIKTRGQQVTLSCSPISGHRSVSWYQQTPGQGLQFLFEYFSETQRNKGNFPGRFSGRQFSNSRSEMNVSTLELGDSALYLCASSLGTSGGALGEQYFGPGTRLTVT.

The rearrangement links TRBV19 to TRBJ1-5, with D possibly being TRBD1 (5 bases). There are 15 residues in the CDR3. Germline-derived CDR1 and CDR2 are LNHDA and SQIVND (reference sequence). V lost 2 bases, J lost 5 bases, and 13 bases lay in between. The CDR3, as DNA: TGTGCCAGTAGTATATATGCAGGGAACGATCAGCCCCAGCATTTT. As protein: CASSIYAGNDQPQHF.

This chain links TRBV11-2 with TRBJ2-7, with TRBD2 matching over 7 bases. In germline, CDR1 is SGHAT, CDR2 FQNNGV. V lost 5 bases to trimming and J lost 7 bases; unmatched junction nucleotides: 14. This CDR3 has 15 residues. The CDR3 loop reads CASSGQAGDLLEQYF. CDR3 nucleotides: TGTGCCAGCAGCGGCCAGGCGGGAGACCTTCTTGAGCAGTACTTC. The full variable domain, completed using reference TRBV11-2 and TRBJ2-7, is EAGVAQSPRYKIIEKRQSVAFWCNPISGHATLYWYQQILGQGPKLLIQFQNNGVVDDSQLPKDRFSAERLKGVDSTLKIQPAKLEDSAVYLCASSGQAGDLLEQYFGPGTRLTVT.

Only one count was recorded for this clone. The chain couples TRBV10-3 to TRBJ2-1, with no clear D. The CDR3 sequence is 12 residues long. The germline gives CDR1 ENHRY, CDR2 SYGVKD. The V gene lost 4 bases and the J gene lost 10 bases, with 11 bases spanning the gap. CDR3: CAISVVSGEQFF. CDR3 nucleotides: TGTGCCATCAGTGTCGTGTCCGGGGAGCAGTTCTTC.

The V and J genes are TRBV19 and TRBJ2-3; the match to TRBD2 covers 10 bases. After removal of 9 bases from V and 1 base from J, the junction contained 13 bases not matched to a gene. The CDR3 spans 17 residues. Germline loops: CDR1 LNHDA, CDR2 SQIVND (reference sequence). The CDR3 nucleotides read TGTGCCAGCGGACCAATGAGCGGGGGGGCCCGCACAGATACGCAGTATTTT. Its translation: CASGPMSGGARTDTQYF.

The chain combines TRBV9 with TRBJ2-3; 8 bases are a match to TRBD2. The trim removed 0 bases at V and 5 bases at J, leaving 5 bases unmatched. The CDR3 sequence is 15 residues long. CDR1 is SGDLS and CDR2 is YYNGEE in the germline V gene. The CDR3 DNA reads as TGTGCCAGCAGCGTAGGTGGACTAGCAGGAGATACGCAGTATTTT. Protein sequence: CASSVGGLAGDTQYF.

The chain couples TRBV10-3 to TRBJ2-5; 8 bases align to TRBD2. The end of the DNA is better explained by TRBJ2-7, so the J call may be wrong. The germline gives CDR1 ENHRY, CDR2 SYGVKD. The CDR3 runs 18 residues. The CDR3 loop is CAISGQRGESGSDYEQYF. The CDR3 DNA reads TGTGCCATTTCTGGACAGCGAGGAGAGAGCGGGAGCGACTACGAGCAGTACTTC.

V gene TRBV4-3 combines with J gene TRBJ1-5, with a tentative D call TRBD1 (5 bases). Trimming removed 0 bases from V and 4 bases from J, with 10 bases in between. This CDR3 is built from 15 residues. In germline, CDR1 is LGHNA, CDR2 YSLEER. CDR3 region: CASSQDGAPNQPQHF. CDR3 coding DNA: TGCGCCAGCAGCCAAGATGGGGCACCAAATCAGCCCCAGCATTTT.

This clone was counted a single time. This sequence joins TRBV2 and TRBJ1-5, with 7 positions matching TRBD1. The ends lost 9 bases at V and 2 bases at J; junction bases unmatched: 10. The CDR3 extends over 15 amino acids. CDR1 and CDR2 (germline): SNHLY, FYNNEI. DNA for the CDR3: TGTGCCAGTCGAGTGGGGGACAGCGGCAATCAGCCCCAGCATTTT. It is translated as CASRVGDSGNQPQHF.

The sample holds one count of this clone. The chain is built from TRBV11-2 and TRBJ1-1; D may be TRBD1 (6 bases). Germline CDR1 SGHAT, CDR2 FQNNGV. Trimming cost V 5 bases and J 0 bases, with 13 bases left between them. This CDR3 spans 15 amino acids. The CDR3 is CASSPAQGMNTEAFF. The DNA of the CDR3 is TGTGCCAGCAGCCCAGCTCAGGGGATGAACACTGAAGCTTTCTTT.

The DNA for the CDR3 is TGTGCCAGCAGTGAAGGAGCGGGAGTAGATACGCAGTATTTT. Encoded protein: CASSEGAGVDTQYF. The V and J genes are TRBV2 and TRBJ2-3; 8 bases map to TRBD2. The germline V gene encodes CDR1 SNHLY and CDR2 FYNNEI. V trimming: 1 base; J trimming: 5 bases; junction bases outside the gene matches: 2. The CDR3 extends over 14 amino acids.

The rearrangement joins TRBV2 to TRBJ1-2, with D tentatively TRBD1 (6 bases). The CDR3 totals 15 residues. Germline-derived CDR1 and CDR2 are SNHLY and FYNNEI. V dropped 5 bases and J dropped 2 bases, with 15 bases sitting between them. The CDR3 bases are TGTGCCAGCAGTAGGTTACAGGGAAGGAACTATGGCTACACCTTC. Amino acid sequence: CASSRLQGRNYGYTF.

This clone was observed a few times. V gene TRBV6-5 combines with J gene TRBJ2-7, with D unclear. Germline V gene lookup returns CDR1 MNHEY and CDR2 SVGAGI. This CDR3 is built from 12 residues. Trimming pared 5 bases from V and 6 bases from J, leaving 11 bases between. CDR3 DNA sequence: TGTGCCAGCAGTGAAGCAGGCCTCGAGCAGTACTTC. Translated, it gives CASSEAGLEQYF.

The CDR3 DNA sequence: TGTGCCAGCAGTGCTACAGCGGACTCCTACAATGAGCAGTTCTTC. This gives the protein CASSATADSYNEQFF. The rearrangement uses TRBV6-5 and TRBJ2-1; D perhaps matches TRBD2 (5 bases). The CDR3 contains 15 residues. Deletions cut 5 bases from V and 0 bases from J, with 11 bases between. The germline gives CDR1 MNHEY, CDR2 SVGAGI.

V and J are TRBV2 and TRBJ1-5; D unresolved. The CDR3 sequence is 14 residues long. Germline CDR1 reads SNHLY; CDR2 reads FYNNEI. V lost 3 bases and J 4 bases, leaving 10 bases between the germline ends. The CDR3 loop is CASSELGVNQPQHF. The CDR3 DNA sequence: TGTGCCAGCAGTGAGTTGGGAGTAAATCAGCCCCAGCATTTT.

The chain recombines TRBV19 with TRBJ2-7, with 11 positions matching TRBD2. The CDR3 sequence is 15 residues long. Germline V gene data show CDR1 as LNHDA and CDR2 as SQIVND (reference sequence). V dropped 6 bases and J dropped 7; count of bases not matched to a gene: 11. CDR3 region: CASSPQGTSGGEQYF. CDR3 nucleotide sequence: TGTGCCAGTAGCCCCCAAGGGACTAGCGGAGGGGAGCAGTACTTC.

This clone was seen only once. The V gene is TRBV9, the J gene TRBJ2-3; D is ambiguous. Germline loops: CDR1 SGDLS, CDR2 YYNGEE. The CDR3 extends over 14 amino acids. V was clipped by 3 bases and J by 1 base, with 9 bases between them. This chain's CDR3 is CASSDQEGTDTQYF. As DNA, the CDR3 is TGTGCCAGCAGCGATCAGGAAGGCACAGATACGCAGTATTTT.